A single sample is the source of the 2 T cell receptor beta chains below, sequenced in a study of shared clonotypes between healthy human individuals. Sequencing was performed with immunoSEQ multiplex PCR; in TCRdb, only in-frame clones are kept and a portion is missing. Here the sample spans 850,000 to 1,200,000 clones, more than 65% being singletons. Sequencing was done on a sample of memory CD4+ T cells sorted from blood. Subset described: CD45RA-negative fraction. These TCRs come from a man between 18 and 29 years old in good health.

This clone appeared many times. The chain employs TRBV15 and TRBJ2-5; D not resolved. Deletions cut 0 bases from V and 4 bases from J, with 12 bases between. The CDR3 covers 15 residues. The germline V gene encodes CDR1 LNHNV and CDR2 YYDKDF (reference sequence). The CDR3 DNA is TGTGCCACCAGCAGAGACCTGGGGTCGGGAGAGACCCAGTACTTC. The encoded protein is CATSRDLGSGETQYF.

The CDR3: CASSEVRGDQETQYF. The CDR3 region has the DNA TGTGCCAGCAGTGAAGTGAGGGGGGACCAAGAGACCCAGTACTTC. The chain couples TRBV25-1 to TRBJ2-5, with D perhaps matching TRBD1 or TRBD2 (6 bases each). Trimming removed 2 bases from V and 0 bases from J, with 10 bases in between. The germline gives CDR1 MGHDK, CDR2 SYGVNS. The CDR3 extends over 15 amino acids. The full variable domain, completed using reference TRBV25-1 and TRBJ2-5, is EADIYQTPRYLVIGTGKKITLECSQTMGHDKMYWYQQDPGMELHLIHYSYGVNSTEKGDLSSESTVSRIRTEHFPLTLESARPSHTSQYLCASSEVRGDQETQYFGPGTRLLVL.